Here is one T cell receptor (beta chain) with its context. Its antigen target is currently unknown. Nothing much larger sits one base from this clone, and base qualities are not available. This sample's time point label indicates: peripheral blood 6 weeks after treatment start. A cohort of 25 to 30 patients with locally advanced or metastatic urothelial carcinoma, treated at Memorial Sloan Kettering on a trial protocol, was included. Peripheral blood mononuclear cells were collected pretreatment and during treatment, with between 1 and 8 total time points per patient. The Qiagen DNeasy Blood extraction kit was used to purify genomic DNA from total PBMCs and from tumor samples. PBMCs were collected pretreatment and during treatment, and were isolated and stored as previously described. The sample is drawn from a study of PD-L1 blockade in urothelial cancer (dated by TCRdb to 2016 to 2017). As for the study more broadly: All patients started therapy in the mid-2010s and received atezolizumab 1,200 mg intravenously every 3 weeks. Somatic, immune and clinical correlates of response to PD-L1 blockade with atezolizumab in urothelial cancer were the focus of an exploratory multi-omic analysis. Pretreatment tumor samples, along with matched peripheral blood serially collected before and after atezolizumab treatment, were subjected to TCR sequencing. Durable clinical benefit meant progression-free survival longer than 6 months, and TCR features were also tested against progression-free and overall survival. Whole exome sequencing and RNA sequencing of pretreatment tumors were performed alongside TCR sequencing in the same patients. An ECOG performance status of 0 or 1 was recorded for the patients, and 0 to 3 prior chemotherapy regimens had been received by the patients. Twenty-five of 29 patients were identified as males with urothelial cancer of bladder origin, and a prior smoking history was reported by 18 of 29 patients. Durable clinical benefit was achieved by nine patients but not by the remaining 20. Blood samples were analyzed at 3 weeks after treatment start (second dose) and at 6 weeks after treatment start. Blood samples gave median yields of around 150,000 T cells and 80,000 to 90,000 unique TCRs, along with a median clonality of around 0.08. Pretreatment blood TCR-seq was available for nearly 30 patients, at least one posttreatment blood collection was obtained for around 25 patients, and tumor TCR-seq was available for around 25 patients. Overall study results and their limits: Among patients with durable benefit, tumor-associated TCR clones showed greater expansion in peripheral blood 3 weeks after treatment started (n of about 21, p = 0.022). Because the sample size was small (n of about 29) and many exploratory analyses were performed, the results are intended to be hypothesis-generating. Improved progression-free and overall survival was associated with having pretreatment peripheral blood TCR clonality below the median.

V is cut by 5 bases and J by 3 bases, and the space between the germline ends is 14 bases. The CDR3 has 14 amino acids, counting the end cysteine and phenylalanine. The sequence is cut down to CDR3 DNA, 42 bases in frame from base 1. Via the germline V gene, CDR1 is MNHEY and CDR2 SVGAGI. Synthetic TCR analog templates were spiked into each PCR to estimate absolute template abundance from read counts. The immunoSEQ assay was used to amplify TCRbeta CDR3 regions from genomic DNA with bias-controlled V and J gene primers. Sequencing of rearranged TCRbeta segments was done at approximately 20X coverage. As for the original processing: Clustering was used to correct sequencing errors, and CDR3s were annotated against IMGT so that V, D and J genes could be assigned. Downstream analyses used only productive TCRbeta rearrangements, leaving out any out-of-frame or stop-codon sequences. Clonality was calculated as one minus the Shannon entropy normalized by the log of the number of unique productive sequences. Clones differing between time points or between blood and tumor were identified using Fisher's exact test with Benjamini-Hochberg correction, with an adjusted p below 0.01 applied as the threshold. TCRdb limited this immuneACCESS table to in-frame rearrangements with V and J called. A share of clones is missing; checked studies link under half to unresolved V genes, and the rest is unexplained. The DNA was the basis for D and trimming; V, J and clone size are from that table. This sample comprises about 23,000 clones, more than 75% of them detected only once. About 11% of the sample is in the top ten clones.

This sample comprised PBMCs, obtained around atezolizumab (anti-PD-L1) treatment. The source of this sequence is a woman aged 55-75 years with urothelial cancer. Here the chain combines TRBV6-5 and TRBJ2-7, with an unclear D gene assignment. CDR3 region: CASSPSTGDYEQYF. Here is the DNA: TGTGCCAGCAGTCCCTCGACTGGAGACTACGAGCAGTACTTC.